The T cell receptor (beta chain) described here comes from a study of long-term antiretroviral therapy in people with HIV (dated by TCRdb to 2022 to 2024). A note on the overall study: The earliest samples were collected about a decade before the 2015 WHO recommendation for immediate ART, when ART was typically delayed until CD4 counts fell. No cross-contamination during QIAcube processing was seen in test extractions of a monoclonal T-cell line run alongside a few dozen polyclonal samples. Among the approximately 30 participants with HIV, about 11 were female. Whether ART initiation and durable HIV suppression were associated with changes in peripheral blood TRB repertoire composition and diversity was tested in a retrospective serial study. From 30 adults with confirmed HIV infection, the cohort provided under 250 cryopreserved PBMC samples, gathered serially across a mean of around six years (range 1-12). Paper-wide results and their limitations: Starting ART was linked to a significant rise in TRB diversity, yet even with long-term ART the diversity remained significantly lower than in transplant donor controls. No data were available on ART adherence, viral resistance or therapy changes, limiting inferences about post-ART repertoire changes. Because pre-ART samples had limited cell numbers, unsorted PBMC were profiled rather than sorted CD4+ and CD8+ T cells. Expanded TRB clones identified before ART initiation dominated the repertoire across all time points, though the dominance fluctuated and decreased in many PLHIV after ART. CDR3 length ranges in HIV repertoires were narrower than in controls, and network structure suggested an antigen-experienced repertoire with only a slight naive shift after ART. Limited PBMC availability meant only the TCR beta chain was sequenced, without alpha chain pairing. The samples span the years 2004 to 2017, and the ART regimens used at that time may not be as effective as current regimens.

As encoded in the germline V gene (reference sequence), CDR1 is LNHDA while CDR2 is SQIVND. The CDR3 covers 15 residues, taking in both the cysteine and the phenylalanine. Only the CDR3 region is kept as DNA, spanning 45 bases read in frame from base 1. Relative to germline, V is 10 bases shorter and J is 7 bases shorter, with 20 bases between their ends. Inclusion was restricted to participants for whom at least one PBMC sample before ART initiation and at least two post-ART samples were available. Treatment was received in the United States of America by all participants with HIV. Before DNA extraction, cryopreserved samples of 1-10 million PBMC were thawed and then washed. At the time of the earliest PBMC sample, participants with HIV were aged between 23 and 54 years. Each participant contributed PBMC samples from 1-4 timepoints before ART initiation and 2-8 timepoints after ART initiation, with a median of 7 samples. For every participant, serial HIV viral load, CD4+ T-cell count, ART history and demographic data were obtained. Using a Qiagen kit on a QIAcube, genomic DNA was extracted from unsorted PBMC, with samples processed in batches of 12.

Of note for this clone: Its antigen is still unknown. Base qualities are not recorded, but no much larger clone differs from it by a single base.

The immunoSEQ hsTCRB v3.0 assay was used at survey level resolution to sequence the TRB variable region. The targeted TRB sequencing depth was about 40,000-50,000 T-cell genomes per sample. Pooled TRB libraries were sequenced on an Illumina MiSeq with a v3 150-cycle kit. Under the source paper's analysis protocol: Repertoire analysis ran in R within a reproducible Nextflow workflow covering QC, data transformation and analysis. LymphoSeq2, an R package for AIRR-Seq data exploration, was used to implement custom analyses. A handful of samples yielding fewer than 5000 total TRB sequences were excluded, leaving over 150 analyzed HIV repertoires. Of the 188 retained HIV repertoires, almost 60 were collected before and roughly 130 after ART initiation. Repertoires were downsampled to 5000 TRB nucleotide sequences, and summary statistics were averaged over 100 downsampling iterations. Only TRB sequences with CDR3 regions of at least seven amino acids were retained for analysis. Diversity was assessed using a clonality score derived from Shannon entropy and using the Gini coefficient. Repertoire networks linked the top 5000 CDR3 amino acid sequences whenever two sequences differed by an edit distance of one. For TRB CDR3 amino acid sequences, GLIPH2 was used to predict antigen specificity groups and MHC restriction. To flag known associations with CMV, EBV, HIV or tissue antigens, CDR3 amino acid sequences were compared against VDJdb and McPAS-TCR. Pre-ART, post-ART and control groups were compared with Wilcoxon signed-rank tests and Holm-Bonferroni correction. Sourced from immuneACCESS, this table was stored by TCRdb with only in-frame sequences that have V and J called. A share of the clones is absent; for the studies checked, an unresolved V gene accounts for under half, and the remainder has no known explanation. That table is the source of V, J and clone size, and D and trimming were worked out from the DNA. This sample gives about 23,000 clones in total; around 80% of them show up just once. Of the sample, over 12% falls within the top ten clones.

This TCR came from a man aged 30 to 45 with HIV. The V and J segments used are TRBV19 and TRBJ1-6, and perhaps TRBD1 as D gene, on 6 matching bases. The input for sequencing was unsorted PBMCs, taken approximately 4.5 years after starting antiretroviral therapy. The CDR3 loop reads CATRTGRGRNSPLHF. The DNA sequence reads TGTGCCACTCGAACAGGGAGAGGTCGAAATTCACCCCTCCACTTT.